Presented here are 7 T cell receptor beta chains from one specimen sequenced in a study of sequential checkpoint blockade in melanoma. Sequenced by immunoSEQ multiplex PCR; TCRdb stores in-frame clones only, minus some. The sample records 20,000 or so clones, more than 60% being singletons. Treatment reported: randomized to nivolumab then ipilimumab (arm A) or the reverse (arm B). Sequenced material: CD8+ T cells sorted from blood (inferred from file names), taken from a patient given nivolumab and ipilimumab in sequence. The receptors come from a human donor with melanoma.

The chain recombines TRBV4-2 with TRBJ2-7; TRBD1 matches at 9 bases. This CDR3 is built from 14 residues. J gave up 3 bases and V 8 bases, and 8 bases lay outside the gene matches. CDR1 and CDR2 from the germline V gene are LGHNA and YNFKEQ. The CDR3, as DNA: TGTGCCAGCTCCGCGGGACAGGGTCTCTACGAGCAGTACTTC. This gives the protein CASSAGQGLYEQYF.

The V gene is TRBV18, the J gene TRBJ2-1; D is undetermined. V dropped 2 bases and J dropped 15 bases, with 11 bases sitting between them. This CDR3 comprises 11 residues. Germline V gives CDR1 KGHSH, CDR2 LQKENI. The CDR3 bases are TGTGCCAGCTCACCAGCTAGATGGGTGTTCTTC. Translating it yields CASSPARWVFF.

This chain joins TRBV5-1 and TRBJ1-1; TRBD1 matches 7 bases. Germline assignment: CDR1 SGHRS and CDR2 YFSETQ. V was pared by 0 bases and J by 4 bases, with 6 bases of the junction left unmatched. The CDR3 has 15 residues. Here the CDR3 reads CASSLEGGLSTEAFF. The CDR3 DNA reads TGCGCCAGCAGCTTGGAAGGGGGCTTGAGCACTGAAGCTTTCTTT. The whole variable domain, remainder taken from reference TRBV5-1 and TRBJ1-1, is KAGVTQTPRYLIKTRGQQVTLSCSPISGHRSVSWYQQTPGQGLQFLFEYFSETQRNKGNFPGRFSGRQFSNSRSEMNVSTLELGDSALYLCASSLEGGLSTEAFFGQGTRLTVV.

This clone appeared a few times. The V call is TRBV28, the J call TRBJ2-7; a weak D match, TRBD1 (6 bases). CDR1 and CDR2 from the germline V gene are MDHEN and SYDVKM. The CDR3 consists of 13 residues. V dropped 2 bases and J dropped 2 bases, with 7 bases sitting between them. The CDR3 reads CASSLQGPYEQYF. The CDR3 DNA is TGTGCCAGCAGTTTACAGGGGCCCTACGAGCAGTACTTC.

J is TRBJ2-7 and V is TRBV5-1, with 11 bases identical to TRBD2. Germline-derived CDR1 and CDR2 are SGHRS and YFSETQ. This CDR3 is 14 amino acids long. V lost 1 base, J lost 7 bases, and 4 bases stayed unmatched. CDR3 nucleotide sequence: TGCGCCAGCAGCTTGCTAGCGGGAGGACGTGAGCAGTACTTC. Its translation is CASSLLAGGREQYF.

This CDR3 is CAWSVEGYYGYTF. The CDR3 DNA reads TGTGCCTGGAGTGTAGAGGGATACTATGGCTACACCTTC. This chain links TRBV30 with TRBJ1-2; D unclear. V was shortened by 0 bases and J by 3 bases, with 8 bases between the two germline ends. CDR3 length: 13 amino acids. Germline CDR1 is GTSNPN and CDR2 is SVGIG (reference sequence). Combining the CDR3 with reference TRBV30 and TRBJ1-2 gives the whole variable domain SQTIHQWPATLVQPVGSPLSLECTVEGTSNPNLYWYRQAAGRGLQLLFYSVGIGQISSEVPQNLSASRPQDRQFILSSKKLLLSDSGFYLCAWSVEGYYGYTFGSGTRLTVV.

The J gene is TRBJ1-5, the V gene TRBV27; D perhaps matches TRBD1 (5 bases). V lost 5 bases and J lost 3, with 14 bases in between. The germline gives CDR1 MNHEY, CDR2 SMNVEV (reference sequence). This CDR3 region has 15 residues. This chain's CDR3 is CASSPIGGVNQPQHF. The CDR3 region has the DNA TGTGCCAGCAGTCCCATTGGGGGGGTCAATCAGCCCCAGCATTTT.